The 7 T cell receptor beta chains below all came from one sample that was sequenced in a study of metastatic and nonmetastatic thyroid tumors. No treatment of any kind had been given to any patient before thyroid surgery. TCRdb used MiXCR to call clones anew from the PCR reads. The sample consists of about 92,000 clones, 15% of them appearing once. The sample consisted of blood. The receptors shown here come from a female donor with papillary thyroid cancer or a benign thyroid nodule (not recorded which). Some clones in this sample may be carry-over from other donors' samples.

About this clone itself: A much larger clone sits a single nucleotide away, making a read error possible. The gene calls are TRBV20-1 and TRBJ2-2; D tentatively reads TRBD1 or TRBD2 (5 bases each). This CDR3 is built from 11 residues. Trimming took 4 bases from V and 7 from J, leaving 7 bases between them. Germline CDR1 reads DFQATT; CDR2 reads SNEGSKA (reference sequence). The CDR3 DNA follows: TGCAGTGCTATGGGGGACGGGGAGCTGTTTTTT. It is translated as CSAMGDGELFF.

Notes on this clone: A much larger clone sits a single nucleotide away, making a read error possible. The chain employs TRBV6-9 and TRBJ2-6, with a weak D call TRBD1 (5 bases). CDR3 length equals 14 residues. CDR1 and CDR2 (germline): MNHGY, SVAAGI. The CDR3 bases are TGCGCCAGCAGTCGGACCGCTGGGGCAAACGTCCCGACTTTC. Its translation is CASSRTAGANVPTF.

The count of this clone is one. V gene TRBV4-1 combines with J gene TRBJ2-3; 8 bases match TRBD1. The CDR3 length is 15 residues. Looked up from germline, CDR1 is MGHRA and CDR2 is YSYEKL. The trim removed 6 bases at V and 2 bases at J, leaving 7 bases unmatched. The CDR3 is CASSLGQAFTDTQYF. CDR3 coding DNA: TGCGCCAGCAGTCTGGGACAGGCTTTCACAGATACGCAGTATTTT.

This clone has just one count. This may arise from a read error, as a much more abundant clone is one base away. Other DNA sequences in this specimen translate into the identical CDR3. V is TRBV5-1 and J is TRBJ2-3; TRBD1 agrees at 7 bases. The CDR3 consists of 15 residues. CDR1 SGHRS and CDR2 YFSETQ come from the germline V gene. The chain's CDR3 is CASSITWTGADTQYF. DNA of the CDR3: TGCGCCAGCAGCATAACTTGGACAGGAGCTGATACTCAGTATTTT.

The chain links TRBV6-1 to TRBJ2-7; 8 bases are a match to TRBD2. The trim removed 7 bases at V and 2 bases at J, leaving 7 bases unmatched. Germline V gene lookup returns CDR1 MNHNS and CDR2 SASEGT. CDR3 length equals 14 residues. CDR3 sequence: CASKGSGGPYEQYF. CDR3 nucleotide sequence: TGTGCCAGCAAGGGTTCGGGAGGGCCCTACGAGCAGTACTTC.

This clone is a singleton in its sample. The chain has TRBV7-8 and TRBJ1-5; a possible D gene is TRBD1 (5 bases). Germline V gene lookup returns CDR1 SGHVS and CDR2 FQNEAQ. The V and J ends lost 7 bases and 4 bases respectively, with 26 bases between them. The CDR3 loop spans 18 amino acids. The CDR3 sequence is CASIPGTQSRRVNQPQHF. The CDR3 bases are TGTGCCAGCATCCCCGGGACCCAGAGCCGCCGTGTGAATCAGCCCCAGCATTTT. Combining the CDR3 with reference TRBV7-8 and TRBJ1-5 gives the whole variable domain GAGVSQSPRYKVAKRGQDVALRCDPISGHVSLFWYQQALGQGPEFLTYFQNEAQLDKSGLPSDRFFAERPEGSVSTLKIQRTQQEDSAVYLCASIPGTQSRRVNQPQHFGDGTRLSIL.

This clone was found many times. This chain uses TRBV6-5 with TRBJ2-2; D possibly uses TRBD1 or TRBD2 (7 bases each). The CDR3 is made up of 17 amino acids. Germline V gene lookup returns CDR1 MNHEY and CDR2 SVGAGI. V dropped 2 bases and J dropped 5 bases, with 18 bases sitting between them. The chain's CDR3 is CASSYDGGGGATGELFF. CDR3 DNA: TGTGCCAGCAGTTACGATGGGGGAGGGGGCGCAACCGGGGAGCTGTTTTTT.